The next 9 T cell receptor beta chains were all read from a single sample in a study of T cell repertoires in aging, cancer and after chemotherapy. Multiplex touch-down PCR with TRB-A/B primers amplified rearranged V-D-J TRB sequences. TCRdb passed the multiplex PCR reads through MiXCR, listing each CDR3 protein once. The sample lists about 2,000 distinct CDR3 sequences; around 20% were seen once. Peripheral blood genomic DNA, not sorted cells or RNA, was the template. Specimen: blood. These TCRs come from a human donor with a solid tumor.

This clonotype is large by share. The V call is TRBV6-1, the J call TRBJ1-2; 8 positions match TRBD1. This CDR3 region has 13 residues. Germline V lookup: CDR1 MNHNS, CDR2 SASEGT. V shed 7 bases, J shed 7 bases, and the junction held 8 bases outside the gene matches. Here the CDR3 reads CASTRSGGSGYTF. The CDR3 coding sequence is TGTGCCAGCACGCGATCAGGGGGCTCTGGCTACACCTTC.

The chain has TRBV5-6 and TRBJ2-1; the match to TRBD1 covers 10 bases. This CDR3 contains 17 residues. With V trimmed by 6 bases and J by 6 bases, 15 bases remained unmatched. CDR1 is SGHDT and CDR2 is YYEEEE in the germline V gene. CDR3 amino acids: CASTQRGRTGGSNEQFF. CDR3 bases: TGTGCCAGCACCCAGAGGGGTAGGACAGGGGGATCCAATGAGCAGTTCTTC.

The V gene is TRBV20-1, the J gene TRBJ1-2, with no clear D. The V gene lost 3 bases and the J gene lost 5 bases, with 16 bases spanning the gap. The CDR3 extends over 14 amino acids. Germline CDR1 DFQATT, CDR2 SNEGSKA (reference sequence). CDR3 sequence: CSASLPLVDYGYTF. DNA for the CDR3: TGCAGTGCTAGCCTACCGCTGGTTGATTATGGCTACACCTTC.

By sample share, this clonotype is medium-sized. J is TRBJ1-1 and V is TRBV5-4, with TRBD1 matching 9 bases. Per germline, CDR1 SGHNT and CDR2 YYREEE (reference sequence). The CDR3 consists of 16 residues. The J segment lost 3 bases and the V segment lost 2 bases, leaving 8 bases of the junction unmatched. The CDR3 DNA reads TGTGCCAGCAGCTTACAGGGGGCGGTGGGGGACACTGAAGCTTTCTTT. It yields the protein CASSLQGAVGDTEAFF.

As to this clonotype: A much bigger clone sits one base away, suggesting this may be a read error. V gene TRBV19 combines with J gene TRBJ1-1, with TRBD1 as a possible D gene (6 bases). The CDR3 spans 16 residues. V was trimmed by 7 bases and J by 6 bases, leaving 24 bases between them. Germline V gene lookup returns CDR1 LNHDA and CDR2 SQIVND (reference sequence). CDR3 sequence reads: CASKGPRGLTGAEAFF. The CDR3, as DNA: TGTGCCAGTAAGGGGCCCAGGGGCCTTACGGGCGCTGAAGCTTTCTTT.

The chain recombines TRBV5-1 with TRBJ1-6; possible D gene TRBD1, 5 bases. Germline V gives CDR1 SGHRS, CDR2 YFSETQ. This CDR3 is built from 15 residues. V lost 0 bases to trimming and J lost 5 bases, with 9 bases between them. For the CDR3, the DNA is TGCGCCAGCAGCTTGGGGGGGGGAGATAATTCACCCCTCCACTTT. This gives the protein CASSLGGGDNSPLHF. Complete variable domain (other parts from reference TRBV5-1 and TRBJ1-6): KAGVTQTPRYLIKTRGQQVTLSCSPISGHRSVSWYQQTPGQGLQFLFEYFSETQRNKGNFPGRFSGRQFSNSRSEMNVSTLELGDSALYLCASSLGGGDNSPLHFGNGTRLTVT.

The rearrangement links TRBV10-3 to TRBJ1-1; a weak D match, TRBD1 (6 bases). CDR3 length: 14 amino acids. V gave up 2 bases and J gave up 0 bases, with 7 bases separating them. Germline assignment: CDR1 ENHRY and CDR2 SYGVKD. This CDR3 reads CAISERGMNTEAFF. CDR3 DNA sequence: TGTGCCATCAGTGAGAGGGGGATGAACACTGAAGCTTTCTTT.

The V and J genes are TRBV2 and TRBJ1-1; D not resolved. V dropped 8 bases and J dropped 5 bases, with 15 bases sitting between them. The CDR3 runs 13 residues. Germline assignment: CDR1 SNHLY and CDR2 FYNNEI. The CDR3 DNA is TGTGCCAGCGAGGTCCACGGTAGGACTGAAGCTTTCTTT. Translation gives CASEVHGRTEAFF.

The chain joins TRBV28 to TRBJ2-2; TRBD2 matches 13 bases. The CDR3 totals 17 residues. V dropped 5 bases and J dropped 7; count of bases not matched to a gene: 10. Germline CDR1 is MDHEN and CDR2 is SYDVKM. CDR3 bases: TGTGCCAGCAGTCCTCCGGGACTAGCGGGAAGTGTCGGGGAGCTGTTTTTT. Translating gives CASSPPGLAGSVGELFF.